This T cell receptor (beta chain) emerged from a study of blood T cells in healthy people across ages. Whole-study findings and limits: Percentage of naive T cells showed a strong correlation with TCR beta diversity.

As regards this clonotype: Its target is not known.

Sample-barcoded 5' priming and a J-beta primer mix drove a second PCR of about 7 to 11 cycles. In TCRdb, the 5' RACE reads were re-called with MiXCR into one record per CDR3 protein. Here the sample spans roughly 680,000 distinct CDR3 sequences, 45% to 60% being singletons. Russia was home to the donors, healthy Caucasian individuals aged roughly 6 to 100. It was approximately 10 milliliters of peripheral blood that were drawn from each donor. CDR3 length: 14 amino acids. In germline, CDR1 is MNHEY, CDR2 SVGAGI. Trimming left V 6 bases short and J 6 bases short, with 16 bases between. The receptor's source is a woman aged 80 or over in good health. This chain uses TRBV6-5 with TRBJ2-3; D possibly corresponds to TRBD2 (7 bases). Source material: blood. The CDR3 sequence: CASSGGRDLDTQYF. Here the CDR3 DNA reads TGTGCCAGCAGCGGGGGGCGGGATCTGGATACGCAGTATTTT.